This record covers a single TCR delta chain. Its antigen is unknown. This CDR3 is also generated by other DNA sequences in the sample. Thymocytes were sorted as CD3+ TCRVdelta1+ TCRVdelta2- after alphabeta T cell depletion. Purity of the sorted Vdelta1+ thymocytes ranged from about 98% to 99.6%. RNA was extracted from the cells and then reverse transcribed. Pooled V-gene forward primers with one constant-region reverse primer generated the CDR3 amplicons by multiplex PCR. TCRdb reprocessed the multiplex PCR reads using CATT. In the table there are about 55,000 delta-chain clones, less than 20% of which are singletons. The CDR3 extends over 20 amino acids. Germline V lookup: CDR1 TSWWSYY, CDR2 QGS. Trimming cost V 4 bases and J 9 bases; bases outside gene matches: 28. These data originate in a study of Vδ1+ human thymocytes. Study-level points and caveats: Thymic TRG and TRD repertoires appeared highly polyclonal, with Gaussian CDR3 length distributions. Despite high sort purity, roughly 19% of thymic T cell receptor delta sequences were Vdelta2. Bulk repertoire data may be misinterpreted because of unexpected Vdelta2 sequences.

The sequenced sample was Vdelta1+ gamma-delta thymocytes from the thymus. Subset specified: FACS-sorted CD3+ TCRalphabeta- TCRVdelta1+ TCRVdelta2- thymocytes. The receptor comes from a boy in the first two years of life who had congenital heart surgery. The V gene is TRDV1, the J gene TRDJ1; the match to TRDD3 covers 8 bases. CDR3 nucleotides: TGTGCTCTTGGGGCTAGAATAACTCGTCCCCTAGTACTGGGGGGGCGGGAACTCATCTTT. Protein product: CALGARITRPLVLGGRELIF.